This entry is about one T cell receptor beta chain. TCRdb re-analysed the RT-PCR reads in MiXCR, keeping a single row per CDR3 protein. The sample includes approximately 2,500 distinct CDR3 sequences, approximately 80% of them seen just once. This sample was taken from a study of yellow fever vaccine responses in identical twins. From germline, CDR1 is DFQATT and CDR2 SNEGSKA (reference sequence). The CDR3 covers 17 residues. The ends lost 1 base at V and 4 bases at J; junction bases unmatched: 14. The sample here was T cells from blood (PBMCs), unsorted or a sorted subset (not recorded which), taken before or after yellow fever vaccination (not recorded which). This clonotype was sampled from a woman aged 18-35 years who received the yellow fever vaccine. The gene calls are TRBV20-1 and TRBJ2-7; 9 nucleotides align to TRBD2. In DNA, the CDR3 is TGCAGTGCTAGAGGTGGTAGCGGGGGTCCTGATGGTTACGAGCAGTACGTC. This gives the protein CSARGGSGGPDGYEQYV.